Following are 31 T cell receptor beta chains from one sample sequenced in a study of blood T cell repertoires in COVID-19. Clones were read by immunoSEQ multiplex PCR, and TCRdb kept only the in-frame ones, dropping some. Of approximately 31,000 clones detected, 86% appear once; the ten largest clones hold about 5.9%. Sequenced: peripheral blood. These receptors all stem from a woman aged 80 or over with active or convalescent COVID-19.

The CDR3 here is CASSHTGVGYGYTF. The CDR3 DNA reads TGCGCCAGCAGCCACACAGGGGTTGGCTATGGCTACACCTTC. The gene calls are TRBV4-1 and TRBJ1-2, with 7 bases identical to TRBD1. Germline V gene data show CDR1 as MGHRA and CDR2 as YSYEKL. This CDR3 has 14 amino acids. Losses at the gene ends were 3 bases for V and 4 bases for J; bases not matched to a gene: 5.

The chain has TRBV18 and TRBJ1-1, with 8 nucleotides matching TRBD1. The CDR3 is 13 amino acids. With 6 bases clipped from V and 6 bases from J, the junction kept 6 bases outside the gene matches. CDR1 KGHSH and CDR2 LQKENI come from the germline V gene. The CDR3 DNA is TGTGCCAGCTCTGATCAGGGGGCCGCTGAAGCTTTCTTT. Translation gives CASSDQGAAEAFF.

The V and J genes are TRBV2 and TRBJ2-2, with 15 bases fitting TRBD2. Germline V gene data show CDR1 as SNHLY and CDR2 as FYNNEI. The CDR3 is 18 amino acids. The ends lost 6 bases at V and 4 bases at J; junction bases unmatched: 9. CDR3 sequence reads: CASRPGLAGGSSTGELFF. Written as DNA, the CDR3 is TGTGCCAGCAGGCCGGGACTAGCGGGGGGCTCGAGCACCGGGGAGCTGTTTTTT.

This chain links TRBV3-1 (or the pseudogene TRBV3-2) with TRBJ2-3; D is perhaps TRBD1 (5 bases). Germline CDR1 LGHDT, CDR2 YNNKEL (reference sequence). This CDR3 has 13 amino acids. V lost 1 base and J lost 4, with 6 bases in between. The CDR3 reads CASSQVGADTQYF. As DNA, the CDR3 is TGTGCCAGCAGCCAAGTAGGGGCAGATACGCAGTATTTT.

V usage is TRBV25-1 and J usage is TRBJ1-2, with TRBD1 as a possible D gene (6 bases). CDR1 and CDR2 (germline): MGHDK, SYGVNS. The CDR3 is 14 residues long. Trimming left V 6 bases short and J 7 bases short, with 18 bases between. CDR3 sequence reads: CASSDRQALGGYTF. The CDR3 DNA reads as TGTGCCAGCAGCGACCGACAGGCCCTTGGTGGCTACACCTTC.

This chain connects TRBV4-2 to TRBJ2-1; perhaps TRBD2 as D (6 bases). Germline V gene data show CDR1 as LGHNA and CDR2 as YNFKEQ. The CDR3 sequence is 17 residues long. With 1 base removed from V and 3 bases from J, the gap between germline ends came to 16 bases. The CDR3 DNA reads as TGTGCCAGCAGCCAAGGGCGCGGGGTTGACCTCTACAATGAGCAGTTCTTC. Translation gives CASSQGRGVDLYNEQFF.

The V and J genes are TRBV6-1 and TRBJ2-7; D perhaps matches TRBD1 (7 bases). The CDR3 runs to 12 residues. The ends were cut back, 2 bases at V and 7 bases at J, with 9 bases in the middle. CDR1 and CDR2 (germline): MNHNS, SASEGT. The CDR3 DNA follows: TGTGCCAGCAGTGAACAGGGGGGTGAGCAGTACTTC. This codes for CASSEQGGEQYF.

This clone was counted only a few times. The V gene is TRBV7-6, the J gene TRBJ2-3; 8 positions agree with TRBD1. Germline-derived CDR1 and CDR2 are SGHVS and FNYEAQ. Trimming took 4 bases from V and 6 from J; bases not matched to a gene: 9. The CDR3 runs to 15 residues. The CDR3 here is CASSSRTGPRDTQYF. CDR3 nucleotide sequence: TGTGCCAGCAGCTCCCGGACAGGGCCTCGGGATACGCAGTATTTT. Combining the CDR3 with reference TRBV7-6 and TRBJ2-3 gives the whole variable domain GAGVSQSPRYKVTKRGQDVALRCDPISGHVSLYWYRQALGQGPEFLTYFNYEAQQDKSGLPNDRFSAERPEGSISTLTIQRTEQRDSAMYRCASSSRTGPRDTQYFGPGTRLTVL.

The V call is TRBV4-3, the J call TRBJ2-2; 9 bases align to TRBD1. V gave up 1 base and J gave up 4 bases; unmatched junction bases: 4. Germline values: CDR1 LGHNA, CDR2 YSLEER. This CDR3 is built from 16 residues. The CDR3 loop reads CASSQARQGVTGELFF. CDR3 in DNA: TGCGCCAGCAGCCAAGCCCGACAGGGGGTCACCGGGGAGCTGTTTTTT.

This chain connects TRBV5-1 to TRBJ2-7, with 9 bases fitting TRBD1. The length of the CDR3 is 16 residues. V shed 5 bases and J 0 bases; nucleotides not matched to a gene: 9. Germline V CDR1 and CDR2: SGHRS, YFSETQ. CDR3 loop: CASRNTGGGYSYEQYF. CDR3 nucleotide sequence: TGCGCCAGCAGAAACACAGGGGGCGGCTACTCCTACGAGCAGTACTTC.

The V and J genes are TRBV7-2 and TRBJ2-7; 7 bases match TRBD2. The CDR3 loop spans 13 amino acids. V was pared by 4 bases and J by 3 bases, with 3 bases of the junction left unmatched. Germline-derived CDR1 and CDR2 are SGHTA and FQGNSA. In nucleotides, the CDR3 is TGTGCCAGCAGCTCTAGCGGAAACTACGAGCAGTACTTC. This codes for CASSSSGNYEQYF.

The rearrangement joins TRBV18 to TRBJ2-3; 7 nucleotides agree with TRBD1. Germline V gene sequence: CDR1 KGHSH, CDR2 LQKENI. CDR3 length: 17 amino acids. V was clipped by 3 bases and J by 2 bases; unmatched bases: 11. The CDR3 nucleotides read TGTGCCAGCTCACCTAGTGGGAGCACAGGGGCCACAGATACGCAGTATTTT. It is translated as CASSPSGSTGATDTQYF.

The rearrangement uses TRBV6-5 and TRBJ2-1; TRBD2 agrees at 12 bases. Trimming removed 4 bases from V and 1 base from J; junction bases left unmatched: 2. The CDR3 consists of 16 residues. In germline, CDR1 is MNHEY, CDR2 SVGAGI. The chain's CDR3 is CASSSGLAGSYNEQFF. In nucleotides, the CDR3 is TGTGCCAGCAGTTCCGGACTAGCGGGGTCCTACAATGAGCAGTTCTTC.

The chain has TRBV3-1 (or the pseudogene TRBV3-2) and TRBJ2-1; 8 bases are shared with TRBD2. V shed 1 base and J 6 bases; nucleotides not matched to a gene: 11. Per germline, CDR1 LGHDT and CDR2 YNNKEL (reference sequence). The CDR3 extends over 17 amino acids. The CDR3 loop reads CASSQGVSGGPGNEQFF. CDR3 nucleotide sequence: TGTGCCAGCAGCCAAGGCGTATCGGGGGGGCCCGGCAATGAGCAGTTCTTC.

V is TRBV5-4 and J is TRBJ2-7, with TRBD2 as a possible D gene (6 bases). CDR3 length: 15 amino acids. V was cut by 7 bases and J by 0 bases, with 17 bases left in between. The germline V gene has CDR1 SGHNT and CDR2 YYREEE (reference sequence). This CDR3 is CASGPGGGSSYEQYF. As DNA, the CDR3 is TGTGCCAGCGGACCGGGTGGAGGGAGCTCCTACGAGCAGTACTTC.

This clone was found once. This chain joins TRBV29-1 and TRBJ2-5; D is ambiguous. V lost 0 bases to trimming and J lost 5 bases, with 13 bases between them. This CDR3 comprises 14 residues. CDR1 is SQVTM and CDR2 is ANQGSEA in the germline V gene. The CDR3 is CSVEDRWQKETQYF. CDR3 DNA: TGCAGCGTTGAAGATCGTTGGCAGAAGGAGACCCAGTACTTC. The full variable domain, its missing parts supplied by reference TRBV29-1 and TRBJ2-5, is SAVISQKPSRDICQRGTSLTIQCQVDSQVTMMFWYRQQPGQSLTLIATANQGSEATYESGFVIDKFPISRPNLTFSTLTVSNMSPEDSSIYLCSVEDRWQKETQYFGPGTRLLVL.

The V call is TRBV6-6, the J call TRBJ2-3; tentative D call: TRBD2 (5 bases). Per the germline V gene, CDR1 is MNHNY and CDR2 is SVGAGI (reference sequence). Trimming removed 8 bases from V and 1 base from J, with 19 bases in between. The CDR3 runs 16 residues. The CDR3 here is CASGPEAGAGTDTQYF. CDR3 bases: TGTGCCAGCGGGCCGGAGGCTGGAGCGGGCACAGATACGCAGTATTTT.

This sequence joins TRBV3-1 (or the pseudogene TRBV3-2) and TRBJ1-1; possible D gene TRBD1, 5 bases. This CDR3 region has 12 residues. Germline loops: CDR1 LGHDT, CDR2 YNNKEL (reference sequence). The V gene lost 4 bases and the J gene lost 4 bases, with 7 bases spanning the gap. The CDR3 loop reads CASSPTGTEAFF. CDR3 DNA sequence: TGTGCCAGCAGCCCAACAGGCACTGAAGCTTTCTTT.

CDR3 in amino acids: CASSVRDRTEAFF. The CDR3 DNA is TGTGCCAGCAGTGTCCGGGACAGAACTGAAGCTTTCTTT. V is TRBV2 and J is TRBJ1-1, with TRBD1 matching 7 bases. Germline assignment: CDR1 SNHLY and CDR2 FYNNEI. The CDR3 length is 13 residues. Germline trimming cut 4 bases from V and 5 bases from J; bases unmatched to any gene: 4.

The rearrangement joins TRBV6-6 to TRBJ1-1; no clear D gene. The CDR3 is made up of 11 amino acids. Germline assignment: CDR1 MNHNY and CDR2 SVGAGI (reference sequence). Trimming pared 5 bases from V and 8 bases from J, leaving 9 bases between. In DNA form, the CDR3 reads TGTGCCAGCAGTCTCCTCGGGGAAGCTTTCTTT. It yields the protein CASSLLGEAFF.

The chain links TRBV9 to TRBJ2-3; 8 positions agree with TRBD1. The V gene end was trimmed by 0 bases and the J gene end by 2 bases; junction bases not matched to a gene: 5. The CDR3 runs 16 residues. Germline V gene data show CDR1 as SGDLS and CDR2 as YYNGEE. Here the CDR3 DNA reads TGTGCCAGCAGCGTAGCTGGGACAGGTAACACAGATACGCAGTATTTT. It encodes CASSVAGTGNTDTQYF.

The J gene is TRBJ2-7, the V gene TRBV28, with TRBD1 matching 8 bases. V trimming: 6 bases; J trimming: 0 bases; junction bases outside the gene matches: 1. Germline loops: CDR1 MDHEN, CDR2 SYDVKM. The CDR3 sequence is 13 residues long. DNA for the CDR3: TGTGCCAGCAGGACAGGGGCCTCCTACGAGCAGTACTTC. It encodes CASRTGASYEQYF.

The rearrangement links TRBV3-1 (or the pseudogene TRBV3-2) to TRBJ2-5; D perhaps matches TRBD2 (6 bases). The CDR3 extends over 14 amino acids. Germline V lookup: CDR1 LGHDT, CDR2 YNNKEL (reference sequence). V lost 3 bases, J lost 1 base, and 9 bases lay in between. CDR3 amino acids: CASSQRAGQETQYF. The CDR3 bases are TGTGCCAGCAGCCAGAGAGCGGGCCAAGAGACCCAGTACTTC.

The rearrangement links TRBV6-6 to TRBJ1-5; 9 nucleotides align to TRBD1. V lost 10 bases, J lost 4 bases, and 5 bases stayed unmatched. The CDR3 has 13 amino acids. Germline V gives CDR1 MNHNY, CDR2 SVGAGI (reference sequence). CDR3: CATSGTGNQPQHF. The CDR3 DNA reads TGTGCCACCTCCGGGACAGGGAATCAGCCCCAGCATTTT.

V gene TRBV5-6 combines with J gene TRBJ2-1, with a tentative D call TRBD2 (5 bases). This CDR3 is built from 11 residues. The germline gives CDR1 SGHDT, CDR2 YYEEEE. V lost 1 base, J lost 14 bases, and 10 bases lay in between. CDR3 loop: CASSLRGDEFF. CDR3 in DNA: TGTGCCAGCAGCTTGCGGGGAGATGAGTTCTTC.

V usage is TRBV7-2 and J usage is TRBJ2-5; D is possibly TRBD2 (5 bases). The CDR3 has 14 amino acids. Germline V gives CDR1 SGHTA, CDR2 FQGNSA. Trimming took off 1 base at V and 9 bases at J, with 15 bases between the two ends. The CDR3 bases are TGTGCCAGCAGCTTAGGGGGAGTAGTACGGGCCCAGTACTTC. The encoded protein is CASSLGGVVRAQYF.

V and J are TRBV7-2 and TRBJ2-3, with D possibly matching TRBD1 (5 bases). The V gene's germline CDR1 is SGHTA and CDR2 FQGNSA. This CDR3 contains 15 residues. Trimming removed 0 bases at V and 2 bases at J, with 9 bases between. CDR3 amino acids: CASSLAGRVTDTQYF. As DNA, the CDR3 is TGTGCCAGCAGCTTAGCCGGCAGGGTCACAGATACGCAGTATTTT.

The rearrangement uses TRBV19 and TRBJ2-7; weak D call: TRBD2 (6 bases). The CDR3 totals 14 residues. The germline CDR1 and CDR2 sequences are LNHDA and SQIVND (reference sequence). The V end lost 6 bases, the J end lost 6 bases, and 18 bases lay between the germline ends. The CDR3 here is CASSLSRTTGEQYF. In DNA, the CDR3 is TGTGCCAGTAGCCTCTCACGGACTACCGGCGAGCAGTACTTC.

The CDR3 here is CASSFKGQGAEGYTF. The CDR3 coding sequence is TGTGCCAGCAGCTTCAAGGGACAGGGGGCTGAGGGCTACACCTTC. This chain links TRBV7-3 with TRBJ1-2; 12 bases agree with TRBD1. This CDR3 spans 15 amino acids. CDR1 and CDR2 from the germline V gene are SGHTA and FQGTGA. V dropped 3 bases and J dropped 8; count of bases not matched to a gene: 7.

The CDR3 nucleotides read TGTGCCAGCAGTGACACAAGAAGACCCTACAATGAGCAGTTCTTC. Its translation: CASSDTRRPYNEQFF. The chain employs TRBV6-2 or TRBV6-3 and TRBJ2-1; unclear D gene. V gave up 5 bases and J gave up 2 bases, with 13 bases separating them. Germline V gene lookup returns CDR1 MNHEY and CDR2 SVGEGT. The CDR3 has 15 residues.

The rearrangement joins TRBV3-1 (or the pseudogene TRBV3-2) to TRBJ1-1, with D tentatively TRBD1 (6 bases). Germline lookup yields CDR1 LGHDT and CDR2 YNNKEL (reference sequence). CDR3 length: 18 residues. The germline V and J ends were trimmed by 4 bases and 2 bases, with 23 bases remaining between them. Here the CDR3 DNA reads TGTGCCAGCAGCCTGCCAAGGGGAGGGGGAAAAGACAACACTGAAGCTTTCTTT. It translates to CASSLPRGGGKDNTEAFF.